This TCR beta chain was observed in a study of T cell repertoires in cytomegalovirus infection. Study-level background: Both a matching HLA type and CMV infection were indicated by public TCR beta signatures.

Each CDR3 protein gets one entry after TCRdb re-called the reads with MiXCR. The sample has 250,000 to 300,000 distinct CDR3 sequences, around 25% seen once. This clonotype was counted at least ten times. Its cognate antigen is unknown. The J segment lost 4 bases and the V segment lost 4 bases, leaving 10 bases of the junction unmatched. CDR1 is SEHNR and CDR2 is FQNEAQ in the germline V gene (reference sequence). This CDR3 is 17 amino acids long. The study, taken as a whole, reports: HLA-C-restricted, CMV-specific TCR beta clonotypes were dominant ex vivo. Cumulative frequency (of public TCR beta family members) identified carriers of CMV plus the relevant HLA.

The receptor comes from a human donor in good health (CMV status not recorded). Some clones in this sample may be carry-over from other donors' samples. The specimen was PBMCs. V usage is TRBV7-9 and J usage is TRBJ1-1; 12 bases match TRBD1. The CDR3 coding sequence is TGTGCCAGCAGCTCAACCGGGACAGGGGGCAAGGGCACTGAAGCTTTCTTT. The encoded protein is CASSSTGTGGKGTEAFF.